This is a list of T cell receptor beta chains from one sample in a study of graft-versus-host responses after intestinal transplantation. Produced via immunoSEQ multiplex PCR; TCRdb's table is partial and in-frame only. The data contain fewer than 5,500 clones, 72% of them seen just once; the ten biggest clones take up roughly 37%. This specimen consisted of PBMCs, obtained around 76 weeks after intestinal transplant. These receptors all stem from a human patient who received an intestinal transplant, so some T cells may come from the graft donor. CDR3s include the opening cysteine and the closing phenylalanine or tryptophan. Fields, in order: clone size, V gene, D gene, J gene, CDR3 DNA, CDR3 protein. D genes are given only for firm matches. Clone size, where shown, is once, few, many, or a class for clones that have expanded.

>once|TRBV6-6|TRBD2|TRBJ2-3
TGTGCCAGCACTAGCGGGGAGACAGATACGCAGTATTTT
CASTSGETDTQYF
>once|TRBV30|-|TRBJ2-1
TGTGCCTGGACCGGCAGTCCGAGCTCCTACAATGAGCAGTTCTTC
CAWTGSPSSYNEQFF
>-|TRBV7-8|TRBD1|TRBJ2-5
TGTGCCAGCAGCTTACCAGGGACAGCATTTCACTTC
CASSLPGTAFHF
>-|TRBV6-6|-|TRBJ2-7
TGTGCCAGCAGTTACTCGGAACAGGGATTGTTTTACGAGCAGTACTTC
CASSYSEQGLFYEQYF
>-|TRBV18|-|TRBJ2-2
TGTGCCAGCTCACCACCGTCAGGGCACTACACCGGGGAGCTGTTTTTT
CASSPPSGHYTGELFF
>few|TRBV4-1|-|TRBJ1-2
TGCGCCAGCAGCCAAGACAGCGGATATACTAACTATGGCTACACCTTC
CASSQDSGYTNYGYTF
>few|TRBV6-5|-|TRBJ2-7
TGTGCCAGCAGTGTCGAGGTGGCGGGGACAGCCGAGCAGTACTTC
CASSVEVAGTAEQYF
>-|TRBV6-5|TRBD1|TRBJ1-2
TGTGCCAGCAGTTCAACCCACAAGACAGGGGGCAGTGGCTACACCTTC
CASSSTHKTGGSGYTF
>-|TRBV27|-|TRBJ2-2
TGTGCCAGCAGTTTTGGCACCGGGGAGCTGTTTTTT
CASSFGTGELFF
>-|TRBV6-5|-|TRBJ2-7
TGTGCCAGCAGTTACTCGGCGGATAGCTCCTACGAGCAGTACTTC
CASSYSADSSYEQYF
>-|TRBV6-9|TRBD2|TRBJ2-7
TGTGCCAGCAGCCTCCTAGCGGGGGGGCCGGAGGAGCAGTACTTC
CASSLLAGGPEEQYF
>once|TRBV10-3|-|TRBJ1-2
TGTGCCATCAGAGGCCAGGAAAACTATGGCTACACCTTC
CAIRGQENYGYTF
>-|TRBV18|-|TRBJ1-2
TGTGCCAGCTCAGCGGACGGATCCTATGGCTACACCTTC
CASSADGSYGYTF
>-|TRBV4-1|-|TRBJ2-1
TGCGCCAGCAGCCAAGTTAGCCCGGGGAGTGAGCAGTTCTTC
CASSQVSPGSEQFF
>-|TRBV7-9|-|TRBJ1-1
TGTGCCAGCAGCTTAGGACTAGCAGGGCAAACTGAAGCTTTCTTT
CASSLGLAGQTEAFF
>-|TRBV6-5|TRBD1|TRBJ1-4
TGTGCCAGCAGTTACCCGGGACAGGGTAATGAAAAACTGTTTTTT
CASSYPGQGNEKLFF
>-|TRBV30|TRBD1|TRBJ1-2
TGTGCCTGGAGTGTAGGGACAGGGAATAACTATGGCTACACCTTC
CAWSVGTGNNYGYTF
>-|TRBV11-1|-|TRBJ2-3
TGTGCCAGCAGCTTAGACACAGATACGCAGTATTTT
CASSLDTDTQYF
>-|TRBV6-5|TRBD1|TRBJ2-3
TGTGCCAGCAGTTTGAACCGGGACAGGGTGGATACGCAGTATTTT
CASSLNRDRVDTQYF
>-|TRBV27|-|TRBJ2-7
TGTGCCAGCAGTAACGGGAGAGGGGGTTACGAGCAGTACTTC
CASSNGRGGYEQYF
>few|TRBV7-9|TRBD1|TRBJ2-3
TGTGCCAGCAGCTCGGGACAGGGCCACACAGATACGCAGTATTTT
CASSSGQGHTDTQYF
>-|TRBV30|TRBD2|TRBJ2-5
TGTGCCGGGAGGGTGAGCGGGGGCGGGGGCCTTTGGGAGGAGACCCAGTACTTC
CAGRVSGGGGLWEETQYF
>-|TRBV11-2|TRBD1|TRBJ2-7
TGTGCCAGCAGCTTCCGCCGACAGGGGCACGAGCAGTACTTC
CASSFRRQGHEQYF
>-|TRBV14|-|TRBJ1-2
TGTGCCAGCTCACAATCCAGGGTGCGGGGCTACACCTTC
CASSQSRVRGYTF
>few|TRBV6-1|TRBD1|TRBJ1-5
TGTGCCAGCAGTGATGACAGGGGGCGAAGCAATCAGCCCCAGCATTTT
CASSDDRGRSNQPQHF
>-|TRBV5-5|TRBD2|TRBJ2-3
TGTGCCAGCAGCTTGGCCTCCGGGGGGGCCCTAGATACGCAGTATTTT
CASSLASGGALDTQYF
>large|TRBV5-1|-|TRBJ1-1
TGCGCCAGCAGCCAAGGCGGCGGGGTGATGAACACTGAAGCTTTCTTT
CASSQGGGVMNTEAFF
>-|TRBV2|TRBD1|TRBJ2-7
TGTGCCAGCACCTCGGACAGGGCTCGCGAGCAGTACTTC
CASTSDRAREQYF
>few|TRBV27|-|TRBJ1-2
TGTGCCAGCAGGGAAACAGGCGACCTATCGGGGGGCTACACCTTC
CASRETGDLSGGYTF
>-|TRBV19|TRBD2|TRBJ2-7
TGTGCCAGTAGCACCTCCGAGGGACTAGCCTACGAGCAGTACTTC
CASSTSEGLAYEQYF
>-|TRBV11-1|-|TRBJ1-2
TGTGCCAGCAGCTTAGATACAGACCCCTATGGCTACACCTTC
CASSLDTDPYGYTF
>-|TRBV18|-|TRBJ1-6
TGTGCCAGCTCACCAAACGTCCCCTATAATTCACCCCTCCACTTT
CASSPNVPYNSPLHF
>-|TRBV14|-|TRBJ1-5
TGTGCCAGCAGCTCACAATCAGCCCAGCATTTT
CASSSQSAQHF
>-|TRBV2|TRBD1|TRBJ2-6
TGTGCCAGCAGCGTACAGGGGGCCGCTGGGGCCAACGTCCTGACTTTC
CASSVQGAAGANVLTF
>-|TRBV6-6|-|TRBJ2-7
TGTGCCAGCAGTTACCAACACAGCGCCTACGAGCAGTACTTC
CASSYQHSAYEQYF
>-|TRBV2|-|TRBJ1-2
TGTGCCAGCAGCACACAGGTTACTAACTATGGCTACACCTTC
CASSTQVTNYGYTF
>-|TRBV5-8|-|TRBJ1-1
TGTGCCAGCAGCTTGCCCTTAATAGGGAACACTGAAGCTTTCTTT
CASSLPLIGNTEAFF
>few|TRBV12-1|-|TRBJ1-1
TGTGCCAGCAGCCAAGAGAGTGGTGGCACTGAAGCTTTCTTT
CASSQESGGTEAFF
>once|TRBV6-1|TRBD2|TRBJ2-1
TGTGCCAGCAGTGAAATAGCGGGGGGGTACAATGAGCAGTTCTTC
CASSEIAGGYNEQFF
>-|TRBV29-1|-|TRBJ1-2
TGCAGCGTTGTATCGGGGGACGAGGGCTACACCTTC
CSVVSGDEGYTF
>-|TRBV6-1|-|TRBJ2-3
TGTGCCAGCAGTTATATGGAGACAGATACGCAGTATTTT
CASSYMETDTQYF
>-|TRBV7-2|-|TRBJ1-1
TGTGCCAGCAGCTGGTCAGGGGTTAGGACTGAAGCTTTCTTT
CASSWSGVRTEAFF
>few|TRBV15|TRBD1|TRBJ2-3
TGTGCCACCAGCAGAGATGGGACAGGCACAGATACGCAGTATTTT
CATSRDGTGTDTQYF
>-|TRBV5-5|TRBD1|TRBJ1-3
TGCGCCAGCAGCCAAGAGCATGGACAGGGGGTTGGAAACACCATATATTTT
CASSQEHGQGVGNTIYF
>-|TRBV6-5|TRBD2|TRBJ2-3
TGTGCCAGCACTAGCGGGGAGACAGATACGCAGTATTTT
CASTSGETDTQYF
>once|TRBV6-8|-|TRBJ1-2
TGTGCCAGCAGTGGGCGGGTGTCTTACGGAAAGACCTATGGCTACACCTTC
CASSGRVSYGKTYGYTF
>-|TRBV10-2|-|TRBJ1-1
TGCGCCAGCAGTGAATTAGGTAGGGCAGTTGAAGCTTTCTTT
CASSELGRAVEAFF
>-|TRBV7-8|TRBD1|TRBJ2-2
TGTGCCAGCAGCTGGGGGGACAGGGGGCTAGAAACCGGGGAGCTGTTTTTT
CASSWGDRGLETGELFF
>-|TRBV4-3|TRBD1|TRBJ1-3
TGCGCCAGCAGCCAAGAGCATGGACAGGGGGTTGGAAACACCATATATTTT
CASSQEHGQGVGNTIYF